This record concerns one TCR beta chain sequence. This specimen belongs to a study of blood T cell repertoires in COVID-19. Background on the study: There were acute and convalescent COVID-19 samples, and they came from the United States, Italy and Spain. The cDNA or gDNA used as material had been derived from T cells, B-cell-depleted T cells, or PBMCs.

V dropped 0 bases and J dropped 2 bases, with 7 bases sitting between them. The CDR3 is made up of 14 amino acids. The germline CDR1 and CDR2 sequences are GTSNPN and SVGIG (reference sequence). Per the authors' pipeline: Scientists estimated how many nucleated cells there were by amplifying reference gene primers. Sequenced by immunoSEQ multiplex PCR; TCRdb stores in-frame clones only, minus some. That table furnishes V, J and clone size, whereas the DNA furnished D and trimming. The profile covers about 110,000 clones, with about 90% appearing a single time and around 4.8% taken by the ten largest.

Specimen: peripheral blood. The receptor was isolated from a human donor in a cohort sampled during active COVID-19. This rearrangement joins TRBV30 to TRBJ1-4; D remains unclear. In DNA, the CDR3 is TGTGCCTGGAGTGTACCCGGGACTAATGAAAAACTGTTTTTT. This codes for CAWSVPGTNEKLFF.